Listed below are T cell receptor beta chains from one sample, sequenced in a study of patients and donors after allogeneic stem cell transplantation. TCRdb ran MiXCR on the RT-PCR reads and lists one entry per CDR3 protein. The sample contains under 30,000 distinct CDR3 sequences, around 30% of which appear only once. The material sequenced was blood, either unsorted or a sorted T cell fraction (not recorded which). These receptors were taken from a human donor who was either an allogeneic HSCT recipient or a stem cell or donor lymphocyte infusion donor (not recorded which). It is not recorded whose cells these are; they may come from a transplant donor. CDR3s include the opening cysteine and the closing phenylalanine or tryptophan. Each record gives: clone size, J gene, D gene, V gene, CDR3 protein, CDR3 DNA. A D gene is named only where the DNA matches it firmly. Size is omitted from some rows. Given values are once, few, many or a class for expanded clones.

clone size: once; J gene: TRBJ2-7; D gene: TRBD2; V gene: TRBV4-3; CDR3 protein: CASSHGLDLYEQYF; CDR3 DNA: TGCGCCAGCAGCCACGGACTAGATCTCTACGAGCAGTACTTC
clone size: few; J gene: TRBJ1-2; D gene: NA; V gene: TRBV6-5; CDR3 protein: CASGDIQGLLRHGYTF; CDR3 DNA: TGTGCCAGCGGGGATATACAGGGCTTGTTGAGACATGGCTACACCTTC
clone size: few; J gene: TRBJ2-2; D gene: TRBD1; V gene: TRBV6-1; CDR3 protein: CASSPGGPGELFF; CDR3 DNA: TGTGCCAGCAGTCCAGGGGGCCCCGGGGAGCTGTTTTTT
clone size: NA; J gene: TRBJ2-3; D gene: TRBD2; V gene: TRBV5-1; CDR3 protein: CASRPGLAGFLDTQYF; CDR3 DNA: TGCGCCAGCAGGCCGGGACTAGCGGGGTTTCTAGATACGCAGTATTTT
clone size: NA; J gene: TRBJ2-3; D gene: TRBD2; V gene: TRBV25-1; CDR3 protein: CASSDGGGADTQYF; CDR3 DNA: TGTGCCAGCAGTGATGGGGGGGGAGCAGATACGCAGTATTTT
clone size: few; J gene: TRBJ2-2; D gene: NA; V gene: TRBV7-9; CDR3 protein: CASSPHATGELFF; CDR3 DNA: TGTGCCAGCAGCCCCCACGCGACCGGGGAGCTGTTTTTT
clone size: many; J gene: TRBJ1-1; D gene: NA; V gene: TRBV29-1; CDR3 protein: CSVGTYANTEAFF; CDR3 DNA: TGCAGCGTAGGGACCTACGCGAACACTGAAGCTTTCTTT
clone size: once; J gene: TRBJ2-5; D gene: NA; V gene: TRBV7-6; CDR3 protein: CASSSQTYQETQYF; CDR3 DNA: TGTGCCAGCAGCTCCCAAACGTACCAAGAGACCCAGTACTTC
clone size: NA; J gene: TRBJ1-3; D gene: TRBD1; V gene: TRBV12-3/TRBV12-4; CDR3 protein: CASSLDRAAGNTIYF; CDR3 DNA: TGTGCCAGCAGTTTGGACAGGGCGGCTGGAAACACCATATATTTT
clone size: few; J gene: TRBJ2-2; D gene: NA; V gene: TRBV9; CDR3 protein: CASRDEGRAGELFF; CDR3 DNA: TGTGCCTCCCGGGATGAGGGGCGGGCCGGGGAGCTGTTTTTT